These T cell receptor beta chains were read from a single sample in a study of OX40 agonist ivuxolimab in advanced cancers. The method was immunoSEQ multiplex PCR; TCRdb's version includes in-frame clones alone and lacks a portion of them. The data show approximately 75,000 clones, with more than 75% seen just once and 0.35% to 0.45% held by the top ten. Sample: CD4+ or CD8+ T cells sorted from blood, taken in a trial of the OX40 agonist ivuxolimab. These receptor sequences come from an adult with an advanced solid tumor such as melanoma, head and neck, liver or kidney cancer. Both conserved end residues are part of each CDR3.

TRBJ2-2 TRBV28 CASSAYHVGTGELFF
TRBJ2-7 TRBV7-2 CASSALPGPRSEQYF
TRBJ2-7 TRBV19 CASSITSSYEQYF
TRBJ2-1 TRBV7-2 CASSPRRGGNEQFF
TRBJ2-1 TRBV7-2 CASSLTSGGSRSYNEQFF
TRBJ1-1 TRBV5-4 CASSPPDRENTEAFF
TRBJ2-7 TRBV18 CASSPASGVSYEQYF
TRBJ2-2 TRBV2 CASAGLAGELFF
TRBJ2-6 TRBV7-3 CASSLNGGNSGANVLTF
TRBJ1-1 TRBV11-3 CASSLGGQQNTEAFF
TRBJ2-1 TRBV5-4 CASTFAVGGRGNEQFF
TRBJ2-2 TRBV11-3 CASSLIAGVTTGELFF
TRBJ2-3 TRBV28 CASSFPWAAGGPTDTQYF
TRBJ2-1 TRBV5-4 CASSLAAGEHYNEQFF
TRBJ2-7 TRBV5-1 CASSQATSGIYEQYF
TRBJ2-7 TRBV9 CASSGRSAGPYEQYF
TRBJ2-5 TRBV7-2 CASSLTSGGGPLQETQYF
TRBJ2-3 TRBV30 CAWSVGLAGEDTQYF
TRBJ2-3 TRBV7-9 CASSSIGGRAGRVTDTQYF
TRBJ1-1 TRBV6-5 CASSSQGVDEAFF
TRBJ2-3 TRBV19 CATSIAASYTDTQYF
TRBJ1-5 TRBV5-4 CASSLVGVVNQPQHF
TRBJ2-1 TRBV7-9 CASSLAGGGDEQFF
TRBJ2-1 TRBV19 CASSISAGSGSLNEQFF
TRBJ2-3 TRBV5-1 CASRFSTDTQYF
TRBJ1-1 TRBV2 CASSELWGLNTEAFF
TRBJ2-1 TRBV10-3 CAISAGGSRSYNEQFF
TRBJ1-4 TRBV6-1 CASSEVFVRGQAGANEKLFF
TRBJ1-1 TRBV18 CASSPRLNSNTEAFF
TRBJ2-1 TRBV19 CASTSLAGGSYNEQFF
TRBJ2-1 TRBV18 CASSRTAGYNEQFF
TRBJ1-6 TRBV30 CAWAGTNNSPLHF
TRBJ2-3 TRBV19 CASSKSQRTDTQYF
TRBJ1-2 TRBV19 CASSIGTAFGGGYTF
TRBJ1-2 TRBV4-3 CASSLGSNYGYTF
TRBJ2-1 TRBV28 CATKTSGGAPWQFF
TRBJ2-7 TRBV11-1 CASSLAGTSPYEQYF
TRBJ2-7 TRBV5-1 CASSFSGSSNEQYF
TRBJ1-1 TRBV25-1 CASSRQGGDTEAFF
TRBJ1-1 TRBV5-4 CASSRGGDIEAFF
TRBJ2-3 TRBV5-1 CASRPPGLATDTQYF
TRBJ1-2 TRBV5-5 CASSLGTVPNYGYTF
TRBJ1-1 TRBV5-1 CASSVDGLNTEAFF
TRBJ2-1 TRBV15 CATSRTFLAEQFF
TRBJ1-1 TRBV7-9 CASSLAGQNTEAFF
TRBJ2-5 TRBV7-9 CASSASGLEETQYF
TRBJ1-1 TRBV11-2 CASSLNSGMNTEAFF
TRBJ2-5 TRBV7-8 CASSLITSGGAGTQYF
TRBJ1-3 TRBV19 CAAAPRGASGNTIYF
TRBJ2-7 TRBV28 CASLGTAAEQYF
TRBJ2-5 TRBV5-3 CARSSSGRAVETQYF
TRBJ2-7 TRBV28 CASSLWSGRTGSEQYF
TRBJ2-3 TRBV9 CASSPRGGTDTQYF
TRBJ2-1 TRBV15 CATSRDWTEQFF
TRBJ2-2 TRBV10-3 CAISDGQGDTGELFF
TRBJ2-7 TRBV6-5 CASSTPPYEQYF
TRBJ2-7 TRBV19 CATRAGGLGSYEQYF
TRBJ2-1 TRBV5-1 CASSLEMRNEQFF
TRBJ1-3 TRBV27 CASRTISGNTIYF